This T cell receptor (beta chain) emerged from a study of blood T cells in healthy people across ages. The authors ran a second PCR of about 7 to 12 cycles using a sample-barcoded 5' primer and a J-beta primer mix. One entry per CDR3 protein results from TCRdb running MiXCR on the 5' RACE reads. Altogether approximately 850,000 distinct CDR3 sequences are present, roughly 60% being singletons, with the ten largest covering about 20%. This clonotype occurred a few times. Trimming stripped 0 bases from V and 7 bases from J, with 13 bases between. From germline, CDR1 is LGHNA and CDR2 YSLEER. The CDR3 is 15 amino acids.

The source is a man under 40 in good health. This chain joins TRBV4-3 and TRBJ2-1; D is possibly TRBD2 (6 bases). The sample comprised blood. CDR3: CASSQDPGEWNEQFF. The CDR3 nucleotides read TGCGCCAGCAGCCAAGATCCGGGGGAGTGGAATGAGCAGTTCTTC.